This T cell receptor (beta chain) was identified during a study of blood T cell repertoires in COVID-19. Methods used by the authors: Estimates of nucleated cell counts were drawn from the amplification of reference gene primers. Profiling relied on immunoSEQ multiplex PCR, and the TCRdb table lists in-frame clones only, not all of them. The V and J calls and clone size come from that table; D and trimming were worked out from the DNA. This sample has 150,000 to 200,000 clones; around 90% occur once, and the top ten carry around 17%. Per the germline V gene, CDR1 is MNHEY and CDR2 is SVGEGT. J lost 6 bases, V lost 5 bases, and 19 bases had no gene match. The CDR3 loop spans 19 amino acids.

This clonotype was obtained from a man aged 60 to 69 with active or convalescent COVID-19. The V and J genes are TRBV6-2 or TRBV6-3 and TRBJ2-1, with 10 bases that match TRBD2. Sample: peripheral blood. This CDR3 is CASSTAIRRKREGPNEQFF. The DNA of the CDR3 is TGTGCCAGCAGTACTGCCATTAGAAGGAAGCGGGAGGGCCCCAATGAGCAGTTCTTC.